This T cell receptor (beta chain) was documented in a study of blood T cell repertoires in COVID-19. CDR1 is MNHEY and CDR2 is SVGEGT in the germline V gene. V gave up 4 bases and J gave up 0 bases; unmatched junction bases: 9. This CDR3 has 16 residues. Clones were read by immunoSEQ multiplex PCR, and TCRdb kept only the in-frame ones, dropping some. The data contain 40,000 or so clones, 90% of them singletons. The source material was peripheral blood. The V gene is TRBV6-2 or TRBV6-3, the J gene TRBJ2-7; 7 nucleotides match TRBD1. This receptor was identified in a man aged 55 to 69 with active or convalescent COVID-19. This CDR3 reads CASSSVPGTDSYEQYF. The CDR3 region has the DNA TGTGCCAGCAGTTCCGTCCCCGGGACAGACTCCTACGAGCAGTACTTC.